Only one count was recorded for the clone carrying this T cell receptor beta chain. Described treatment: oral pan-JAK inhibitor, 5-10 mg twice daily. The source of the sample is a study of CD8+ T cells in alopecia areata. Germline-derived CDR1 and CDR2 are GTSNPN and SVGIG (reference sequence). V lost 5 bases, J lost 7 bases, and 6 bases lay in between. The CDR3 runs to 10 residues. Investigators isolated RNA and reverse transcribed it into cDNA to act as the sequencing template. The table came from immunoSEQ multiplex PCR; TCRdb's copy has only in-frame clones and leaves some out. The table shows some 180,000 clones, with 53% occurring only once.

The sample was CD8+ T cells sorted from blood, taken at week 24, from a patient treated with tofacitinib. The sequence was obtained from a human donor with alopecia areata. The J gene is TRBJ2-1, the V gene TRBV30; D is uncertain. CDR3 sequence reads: CAWGVNEQFF. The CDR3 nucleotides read TGTGCCTGGGGGGTAAATGAGCAGTTCTTC.